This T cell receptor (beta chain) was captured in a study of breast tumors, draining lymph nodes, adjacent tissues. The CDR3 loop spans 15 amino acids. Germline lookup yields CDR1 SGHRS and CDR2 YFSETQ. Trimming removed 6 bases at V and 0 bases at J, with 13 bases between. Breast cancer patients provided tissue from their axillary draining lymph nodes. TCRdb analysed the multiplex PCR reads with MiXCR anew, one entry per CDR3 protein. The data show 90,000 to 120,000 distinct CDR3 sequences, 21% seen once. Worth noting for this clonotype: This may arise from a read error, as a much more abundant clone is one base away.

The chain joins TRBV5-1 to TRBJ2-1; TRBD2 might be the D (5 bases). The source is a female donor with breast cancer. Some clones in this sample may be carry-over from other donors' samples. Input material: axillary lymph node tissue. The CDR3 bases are TGCGCCAGCAAAGAGACGACTACCTCCTACAATGAGCAGTTCTTC. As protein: CASKETTTSYNEQFF. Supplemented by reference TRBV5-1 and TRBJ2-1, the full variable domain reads KAGVTQTPRYLIKTRGQQVTLSCSPISGHRSVSWYQQTPGQGLQFLFEYFSETQRNKGNFPGRFSGRQFSNSRSEMNVSTLELGDSALYLCASKETTTSYNEQFFGPGTRLTVL.